This T cell receptor (beta chain) was observed in a study of OX40 agonist ivuxolimab in advanced cancers. Regarding the study in general: The costimulatory receptor OX40 (CD134) was targeted by ivuxolimab, a fully human IgG2 agonistic monoclonal antibody. In the dose-escalation cohort, nearly 85% of patients were male, and the mean age was approximately 60 years with a range of about 20 to 90. The paper describes the monotherapy dose-escalation part (N = 52 patients) of the phase I trial of ivuxolimab. Three dose-escalation patients achieved partial responses, one with hepatocellular carcinoma and two with cutaneous melanoma. Peripheral TCRbeta sequencing was intended to test whether TCR sequence diversity was altered and clonal T-cell expansion was caused by ivuxolimab. Patients were allowed to have had prior anti-PD-1, anti-PD-L1 or anti-CTLA-4 therapy, and more than 30% of the dose-escalation patients had previously received checkpoint inhibitors. Of the 50 or so patients in dose escalation, around 20 had hepatocellular carcinoma, some 15 had melanoma, 9 had renal cell carcinoma and 9 had head and neck cancer. Intravenous ivuxolimab was administered to patients every 2 weeks at six dose levels: 0.01, 0.1, 0.3, 1.5, 3 and 10 mg/kg.

To sequence the TCRbeta CDR3 region, genomic DNA was isolated from the sorted cells. The immunoSEQ Assay was used for sequencing of TCRbeta CDR3 regions. TCRdb obtained this table from immuneACCESS and retained in-frame rearrangements with V and J assigned. These tables miss some clones; where compared with another copy, unresolved V genes account for less than half of the shortfall, and the remainder is unexplained. This sample lists about 64,000 clones; about four fifths were detected once. About 5% of the sample rests with the top ten. The trial excluded patients who had a history of autoimmune disease or were on systemic immunosuppression. In every dose cohort, peripheral blood was drawn for TCR sequencing at baseline, cycle 4 day 1, and cycle 7 day 1. The samples were taken from a phase I, first-in-human, multicenter, open-label dose-escalation trial of ivuxolimab. Adults with locally advanced or metastatic melanoma, renal cell carcinoma, hepatocellular carcinoma or head and neck squamous cell carcinoma were enrolled in the trial. Before TCR sequencing, CD4+ and CD8+ T cells were separately sorted from peripheral blood.

The research as a whole found: Low levels of normalized T-cell clonal expansion were also shown by some nonresponding patients. The antigen specificity of the clonally expanded peripheral T cells was not determined. In partial responders in the 0.1-3.0 mg/kg groups, normalized peripheral clonal expansion was found to be among the lowest, especially among CD8+ T cells. After ivuxolimab, CD8+ T cells had more expanded clones than CD4+ T cells on average. At doses of 0.1 to 3.0 mg/kg, clonal expansion of both CD4+ and CD8+ blood T cells was observed from baseline to week 6.

Counted from cysteine to phenylalanine, this CDR3 has 13 amino acids. Left in the record is the CDR3 DNA by itself, 39 bases read in frame from the first base. The junction shows trimming of 4 bases on V and 5 bases on J, plus 14 bases between the germline ends. CDR1 and CDR2 (SQVTM, ANQGSEA) derive from the germline V gene. In this sample, this clone turned up once. What this receptor recognizes is not known. Base qualities are missing; no much larger clone stands one base away. The V and J segments used are TRBV29-1 and TRBJ1-2, with TRBD1 perhaps the D gene, on 5 matching bases. The receptor was derived from an adult with an advanced solid tumor such as melanoma, head and neck, liver or kidney cancer. The starting material was CD4+ or CD8+ T cells sorted from blood, obtained in a trial of the OX40 agonist ivuxolimab. The nucleotides read TGCAGCGTTGCCGGGACTTTAGATTATGGCTACACCTTC. The encoded protein is CSVAGTLDYGYTF.